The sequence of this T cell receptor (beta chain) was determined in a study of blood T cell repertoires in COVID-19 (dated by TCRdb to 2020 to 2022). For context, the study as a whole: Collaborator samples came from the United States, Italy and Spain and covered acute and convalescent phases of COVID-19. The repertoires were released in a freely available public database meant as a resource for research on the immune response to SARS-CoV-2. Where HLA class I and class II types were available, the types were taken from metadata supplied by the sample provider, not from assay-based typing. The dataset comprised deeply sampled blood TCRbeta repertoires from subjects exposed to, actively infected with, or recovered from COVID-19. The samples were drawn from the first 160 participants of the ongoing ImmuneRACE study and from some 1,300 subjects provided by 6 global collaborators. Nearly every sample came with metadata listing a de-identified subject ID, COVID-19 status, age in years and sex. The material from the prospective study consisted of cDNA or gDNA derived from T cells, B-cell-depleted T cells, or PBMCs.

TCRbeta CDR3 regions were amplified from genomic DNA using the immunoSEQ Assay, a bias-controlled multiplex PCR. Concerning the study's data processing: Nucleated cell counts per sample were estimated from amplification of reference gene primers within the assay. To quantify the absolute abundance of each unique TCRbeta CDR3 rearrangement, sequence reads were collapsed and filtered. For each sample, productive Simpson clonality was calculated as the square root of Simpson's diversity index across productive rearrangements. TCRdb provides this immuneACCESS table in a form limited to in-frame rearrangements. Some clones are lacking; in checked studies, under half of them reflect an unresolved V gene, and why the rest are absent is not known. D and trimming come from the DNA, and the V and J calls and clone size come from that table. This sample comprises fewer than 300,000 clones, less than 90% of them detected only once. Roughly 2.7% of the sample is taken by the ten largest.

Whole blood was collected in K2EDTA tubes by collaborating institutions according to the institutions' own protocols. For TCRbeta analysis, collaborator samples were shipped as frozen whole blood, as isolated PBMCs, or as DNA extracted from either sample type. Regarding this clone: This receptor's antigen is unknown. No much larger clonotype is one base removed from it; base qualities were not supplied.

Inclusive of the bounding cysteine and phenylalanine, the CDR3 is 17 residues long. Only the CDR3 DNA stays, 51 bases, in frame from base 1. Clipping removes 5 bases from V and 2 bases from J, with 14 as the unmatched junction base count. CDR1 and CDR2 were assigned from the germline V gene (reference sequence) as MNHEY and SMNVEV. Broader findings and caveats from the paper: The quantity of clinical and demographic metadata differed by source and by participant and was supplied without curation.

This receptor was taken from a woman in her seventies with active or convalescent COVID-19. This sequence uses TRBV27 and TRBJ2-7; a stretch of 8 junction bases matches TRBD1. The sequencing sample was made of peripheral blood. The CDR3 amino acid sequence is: CASSRHLGQADTYEQYF. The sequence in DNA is TGTGCCAGCAGTCGACACCTGGGACAGGCGGACACCTACGAGCAGTACTTC.